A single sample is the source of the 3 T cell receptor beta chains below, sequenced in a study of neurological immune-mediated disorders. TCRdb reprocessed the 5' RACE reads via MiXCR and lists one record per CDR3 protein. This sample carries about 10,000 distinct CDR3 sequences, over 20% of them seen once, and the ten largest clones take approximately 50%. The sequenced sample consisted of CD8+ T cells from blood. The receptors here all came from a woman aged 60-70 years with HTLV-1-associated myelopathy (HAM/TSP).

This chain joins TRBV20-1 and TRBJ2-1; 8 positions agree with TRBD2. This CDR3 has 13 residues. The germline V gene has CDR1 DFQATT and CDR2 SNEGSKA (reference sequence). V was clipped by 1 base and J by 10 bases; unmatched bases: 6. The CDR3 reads CSARGLAGYEQFF. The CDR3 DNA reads TGCAGTGCTAGAGGCCTAGCGGGCTACGAGCAGTTCTTC.

Here the CDR3 reads CASSLNDLETQYF. CDR3 sequence (DNA): TGTGCCAGCAGCTTGAATGATTTAGAGACCCAGTACTTC. The chain has TRBV5-6 and TRBJ2-5; D is undetermined. Germline-derived CDR1 and CDR2 are SGHDT and YYEEEE. The CDR3 is made up of 13 amino acids. Trimming shortened V by 1 base and J by 4 bases, and 8 bases separated the two germline ends.

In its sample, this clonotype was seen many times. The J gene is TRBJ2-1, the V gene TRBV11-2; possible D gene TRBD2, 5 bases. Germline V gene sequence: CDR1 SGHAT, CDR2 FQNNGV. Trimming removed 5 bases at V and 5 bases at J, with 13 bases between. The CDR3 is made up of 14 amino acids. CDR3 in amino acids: CASSPEGPNNEQFF. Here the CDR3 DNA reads TGTGCCAGCAGCCCCGAGGGCCCTAACAATGAGCAGTTCTTC.